This TCR beta chain appears in the sequencing data of a study of radiotherapy plus CTLA-4 blockade in lung cancer. Study-level information: Objective responses were seen in about a sixth of patients, disease control in approximately 29%. General study findings and limits: Interferon-beta and early blood T cell clone dynamics reportedly predicted response best. Expansion in blood of tumor-derived TCR clones was seen after radiotherapy plus ipilimumab.

The data were produced by immunoSEQ multiplex PCR, yet TCRdb's version contains in-frame clones alone and is incomplete. The table includes 100,000 to 150,000 clones, about 77% detected once. Ipilimumab CTLA-4 blockade and focal radiation were given to patients with chemo-refractory metastatic non-small-cell lung cancer. The germline CDR1 and CDR2 sequences are LNHDA and SQIVND (reference sequence). The V and J ends lost 4 bases and 8 bases, in that order; junction bases with no gene match: 9. The CDR3 length is 15 residues. As to this clone: Its antigen remains unidentified.

The TCR comes from a human donor with non-small cell lung cancer who had a partial response to radiotherapy plus ipilimumab. The source was peripheral blood, collected from a patient treated with radiotherapy plus ipilimumab. The V gene is TRBV19, the J gene TRBJ2-1; TRBD1 matches 9 bases. CDR3 sequence (DNA): TGTGCCAGTAGTACCCCGGGACAGGGATACGATGAGCAGTTCTTC. It translates to CASSTPGQGYDEQFF.